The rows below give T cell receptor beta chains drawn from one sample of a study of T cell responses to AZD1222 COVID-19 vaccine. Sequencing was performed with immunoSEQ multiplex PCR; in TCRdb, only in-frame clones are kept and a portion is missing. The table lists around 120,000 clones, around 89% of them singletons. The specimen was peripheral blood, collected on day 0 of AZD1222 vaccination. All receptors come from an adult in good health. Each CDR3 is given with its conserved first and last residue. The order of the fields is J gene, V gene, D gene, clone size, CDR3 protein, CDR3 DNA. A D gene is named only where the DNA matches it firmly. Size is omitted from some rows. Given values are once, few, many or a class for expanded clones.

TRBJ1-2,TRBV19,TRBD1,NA,CASRRPGQGNYGYTF,TGTGCCAGTAGGAGGCCGGGACAGGGCAACTATGGCTACACCTTC
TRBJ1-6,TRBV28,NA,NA,CASSLPGKNSPLHF,TGTGCCAGCAGTTTACCCGGAAAGAATTCACCCCTCCACTTT
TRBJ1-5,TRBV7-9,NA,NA,CASSPGWQPQHF,TGTGCCAGCAGCCCCGGTTGGCAGCCCCAGCATTTT
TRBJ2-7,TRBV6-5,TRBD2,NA,CASSRPIAGGHGQYF,TGTGCCAGCAGTCGCCCCATAGCGGGGGGCCATGGGCAGTACTTC
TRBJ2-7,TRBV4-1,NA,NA,CASSQNQGRYEQYF,TGCGCCAGCAGCCAAAACCAGGGCAGATACGAGCAGTACTTC
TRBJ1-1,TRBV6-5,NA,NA,CATYPENTEAFF,TGTGCCACCTACCCGGAGAACACTGAAGCTTTCTTT
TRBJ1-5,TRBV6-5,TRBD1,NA,CASRVTGGNQPQHF,TGTGCCAGCAGAGTGACAGGGGGTAATCAGCCCCAGCATTTT
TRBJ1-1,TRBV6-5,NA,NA,CASSYVPGGTEAFF,TGTGCCAGCAGTTACGTCCCGGGGGGCACTGAAGCTTTCTTT
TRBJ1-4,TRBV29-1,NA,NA,CSVEFNPDEKLFF,TGCAGCGTTGAATTTAACCCAGATGAAAAACTGTTTTTT
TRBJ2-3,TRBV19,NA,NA,CASSPLLGDTQYF,TGTGCCAGTAGCCCCCTGCTGGGAGATACGCAGTATTTT
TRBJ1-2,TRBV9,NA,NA,CASSVDTGSHEMGGYTF,TGTGCCAGCAGCGTAGATACCGGGTCTCATGAGATGGGAGGCTACACCTTC
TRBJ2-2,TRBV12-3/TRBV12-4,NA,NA,CASSILNTGELFF,TGTGCCAGCAGCATACTAAACACCGGGGAGCTGTTTTTT
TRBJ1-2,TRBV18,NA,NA,CASSPDGDYGYTF,TGTGCCAGCTCACCGGACGGAGACTATGGCTACACCTTC
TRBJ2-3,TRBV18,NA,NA,CASSPGMSTDTQYF,TGTGCCAGCTCACCAGGGATGTCGACAGATACGCAGTATTTT
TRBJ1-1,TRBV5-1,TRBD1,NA,CASSTGTANTEAFF,TGCGCCAGCAGCACTGGGACAGCGAACACTGAAGCTTTCTTT
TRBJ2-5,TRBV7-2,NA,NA,CASIPINQETQYF,TGTGCCAGCATCCCCATAAACCAAGAGACCCAGTACTTC
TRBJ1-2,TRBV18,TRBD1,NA,CASSVQGVSAF,TGTGCCAGCTCAGTACAGGGGGTCTCGGCCTTC
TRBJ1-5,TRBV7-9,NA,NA,CASSLDGNQPQHF,TGTGCCAGCAGCTTAGATGGCAATCAGCCCCAGCATTTT
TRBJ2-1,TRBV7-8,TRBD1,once,CASSLGGQGLNNEQFF,TGTGCCAGCAGCTTAGGGGGACAGGGGCTAAACAATGAGCAGTTCTTC
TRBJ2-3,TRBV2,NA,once,CASMEPSTDTQYF,TGTGCCAGCATGGAACCCTCGACAGATACGCAGTATTTT
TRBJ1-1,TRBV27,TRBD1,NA,CASSLLGQGPRYTEAFF,TGTGCCAGCAGTTTATTGGGACAGGGGCCCCGCTACACTGAAGCTTTCTTT
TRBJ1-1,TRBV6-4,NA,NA,CASSSQASEGTEAFF,TGTGCCAGCAGTTCCCAGGCCTCGGAGGGCACTGAAGCTTTCTTT